This passage covers 20 T cell receptor beta chains from one sample sequenced in a study of cytomegalovirus exposure and HLA in healthy donors. PCR employed 60 Vbeta and 13 Jbeta primers. Assay: immunoSEQ multiplex PCR; the TCRdb copy retains only in-frame clones and omits some. The sample has 150,000 or so clones; about 77% are singletons. The specimen was PBMCs. These receptors all stem from a man younger than 35 in good health and CMV-seropositive.

The chain joins TRBV29-1 to TRBJ2-7; 10 positions match TRBD1. This CDR3 is 16 amino acids long. Trimming removed 5 bases from V and 6 bases from J; junction bases left unmatched: 16. Germline CDR1 reads SQVTM; CDR2 reads ANQGSEA. The DNA of the CDR3 is TGCAGCGTTTCCACGGGACAGGGGTTATCGGGGCTCGAGCAGTACTTC. Translating it yields CSVSTGQGLSGLEQYF.

The V call is TRBV27, the J call TRBJ1-5, with D possibly matching TRBD1 (5 bases). V was cut by 5 bases and J by 0 bases, with 14 bases left in between. The CDR3 is 16 residues long. CDR1 and CDR2 from the germline V gene are MNHEY and SMNVEV (reference sequence). The CDR3 spells CASSGKWGDSNQPQHF. The CDR3 DNA reads as TGTGCCAGCAGTGGAAAATGGGGGGATAGCAATCAGCCCCAGCATTTT.

The V and J genes are TRBV9 and TRBJ1-2; D not certain. Germline V CDR1 and CDR2: SGDLS, YYNGEE. With 3 bases removed from V and 0 bases from J, the gap between germline ends came to 9 bases. The CDR3 length is 14 residues. This CDR3 is CASSGSLANYGYTF. As DNA, the CDR3 is TGTGCCAGCAGCGGCAGCCTAGCTAACTATGGCTACACCTTC.

The chain employs TRBV6-5 and TRBJ1-1; no clear D gene. The V gene lost 6 bases and the J gene lost 5 bases, with 10 bases spanning the gap. Germline V CDR1 and CDR2: MNHEY, SVGAGI. The CDR3 length is 12 residues. CDR3 sequence: CASSIGGTEAFF. CDR3 nucleotide sequence: TGTGCCAGCAGCATCGGAGGGACTGAAGCTTTCTTT.

The V and J genes are TRBV5-4 and TRBJ2-1; no firm D call. The ends were cut back, 0 bases at V and 5 bases at J, with 6 bases in the middle. The CDR3 is 13 residues long. Germline lookup yields CDR1 SGHNT and CDR2 YYREEE (reference sequence). CDR3 bases: TGTGCCAGCAGCTTGGCAGGAAACAATGAGCAGTTCTTC. Translating it yields CASSLAGNNEQFF.

The chain is built from TRBV10-2 and TRBJ2-3, with D possibly TRBD2 on 7 matching bases. The V end lost 6 bases, the J end lost 7 bases, and 26 bases lay between the germline ends. There are 17 residues in the CDR3. CDR1 is WSHSY, CDR2 SAAADI, per germline. The DNA of the CDR3 is TGCGCCAGCAGGTCGACTAGTGGGGGGGCAGCCATTTATACGCAGTATTTT. This codes for CASRSTSGGAAIYTQYF.

Turning to this clone: Germline and junction disagree at one end, which may indicate a read error. The chain recombines TRBV6-5 with TRBJ2-7; 9 positions agree with TRBD1. Per the germline V gene, CDR1 is MNHEY and CDR2 is SVGAGI. CDR3 length: 11 residues. CDR3 loop: CASSFTGGWLF. For the CDR3, the DNA is TGTGCCAGCAGTTTCACAGGGGGCTGGCTCTTC.

The chain joins TRBV5-6 to TRBJ2-1, with 8 bases fitting TRBD2. V lost 4 bases to trimming and J lost 0 bases; unmatched junction nucleotides: 3. The CDR3 loop spans 15 amino acids. Looked up from germline, CDR1 is SGHDT and CDR2 is YYEEEE. CDR3: CASSGGTSSYNEQFF. The CDR3 DNA sequence: TGTGCCAGCAGCGGCGGGACTAGCTCCTACAATGAGCAGTTCTTC.

Only a few counts were recorded for this clone. This rearrangement joins TRBV11-2 to TRBJ2-1; 8 bases are a match to TRBD2. V dropped 3 bases and J dropped 6; count of bases not matched to a gene: 7. This CDR3 comprises 15 residues. CDR1 and CDR2 from the germline V gene are SGHAT and FQNNGV. DNA for the CDR3: TGTGCCAGCAGCTTCGGCGGTCTAGCGGGCAATGAGCAGTTCTTC. Its translation: CASSFGGLAGNEQFF.

This clone was seen more than once but under ten times. The gene calls are TRBV7-9 and TRBJ1-1, with a tentative D call TRBD1 (6 bases). This CDR3 has 16 amino acids. V was pared by 3 bases and J by 1 base, with 15 bases between. CDR1 and CDR2 (germline): SEHNR, FQNEAQ (reference sequence). Written as DNA, the CDR3 is TGTGCCAGCAGCTTGCATGGACAGTCCACGAACACTGAAGCTTTCTTT. Amino acid sequence: CASSLHGQSTNTEAFF.

V is TRBV25-1 and J is TRBJ2-7; tentatively, D is TRBD2 (5 bases). Trimming took 6 bases from V and 8 from J, leaving 14 bases between them. Germline V gene sequence: CDR1 MGHDK, CDR2 SYGVNS. CDR3 length equals 12 residues. The CDR3: CASSPPDFKQYF. The CDR3 DNA follows: TGTGCCAGCAGCCCGCCGGACTTCAAGCAGTACTTC.

The rearrangement joins TRBV7-2 to TRBJ1-3; TRBD1 might be the D (5 bases). The V end was cut by 7 bases, the J end by 1 base, with 20 bases between. The CDR3 is made up of 17 amino acids. CDR1 SGHTA and CDR2 FQGNSA come from the germline V gene. DNA of the CDR3: TGTGCCAGCACCCTATGGCCAGGGATAACTTCTGGAAACACCATATATTTT. It yields the protein CASTLWPGITSGNTIYF.

This rearrangement joins TRBV5-8 to TRBJ2-7; 9 positions agree with TRBD1. CDR1 SGHTS and CDR2 YDEGEE come from the germline V gene. The CDR3 sequence is 14 residues long. Trimming cost V 6 bases and J 2 bases; bases outside gene matches: 6. CDR3 protein: CASIRQGVAYEQYF. As DNA, the CDR3 is TGTGCCAGCATTCGACAGGGGGTCGCCTACGAGCAGTACTTC.

The chain combines TRBV9 with TRBJ2-2; 7 nucleotides line up with TRBD1. Germline loops: CDR1 SGDLS, CDR2 YYNGEE. This CDR3 comprises 14 residues. V lost 6 bases to trimming and J lost 3 bases; unmatched junction nucleotides: 5. The CDR3 loop is CASTDRAYTGELFF. The CDR3 region has the DNA TGTGCCAGCACCGACAGGGCCTACACCGGGGAGCTGTTTTTT.

The rearrangement uses TRBV30 and TRBJ2-5; 8 positions match TRBD2. Germline-derived CDR1 and CDR2 are GTSNPN and SVGIG (reference sequence). Trimming at V came to 1 base and at J to 0 bases, leaving 4 bases not matched to a gene. The CDR3 extends over 15 amino acids. CDR3 nucleotide sequence: TGTGCCTGGAGTGACGTGACTAGCGACCAAGAGACCCAGTACTTC. This encodes CAWSDVTSDQETQYF. Based on the CDR3 plus reference TRBV30 and TRBJ2-5, the full variable domain is SQTIHQWPATLVQPVGSPLSLECTVEGTSNPNLYWYRQAAGRGLQLLFYSVGIGQISSEVPQNLSASRPQDRQFILSSKKLLLSDSGFYLCAWSDVTSDQETQYFGPGTRLLVL.

The rearrangement uses TRBV5-6 and TRBJ2-1; D gene uncertain. Looked up from germline, CDR1 is SGHDT and CDR2 is YYEEEE. The CDR3 spans 13 residues. V was shortened by 2 bases and J by 2 bases, with 5 bases between the two germline ends. DNA of the CDR3: TGTGCCAGCAGCTTATTAACCTACAATGAGCAGTTCTTC. Protein product: CASSLLTYNEQFF.

This clone has just a few counts. The rearrangement uses TRBV28 and TRBJ2-7; TRBD2 matches at 16 bases. The CDR3 has 17 amino acids. Germline loops: CDR1 MDHEN, CDR2 SYDVKM. V was pared by 3 bases and J by 6 bases, with 8 bases of the junction left unmatched. The CDR3 sequence: CASSLTGLAGGQGEQYF. In DNA form, the CDR3 reads TGTGCCAGCAGTTTGACGGGACTAGCGGGAGGGCAGGGCGAGCAGTACTTC.

This chain connects TRBV5-1 to TRBJ2-7, with a weak D call TRBD1 (6 bases). The CDR3 spans 14 residues. Per germline, CDR1 SGHRS and CDR2 YFSETQ. V gave up 2 bases and J gave up 2 bases, with 11 bases separating them. CDR3 DNA: TGCGCCAGCAGCTTTAGCACAGGGACCTACGAGCAGTACTTC. Translating gives CASSFSTGTYEQYF.

J is TRBJ1-2 and V is TRBV29-1; D remains unclear. The CDR3 has 13 residues. Trimming took 3 bases from V and 2 from J, leaving 10 bases between them. Germline lookup yields CDR1 SQVTM and CDR2 ANQGSEA. In DNA, the CDR3 is TGCAGCGTTGATTTACAGACGAACTATGGCTACACCTTC. Translated, it gives CSVDLQTNYGYTF.

The chain employs TRBV10-2 and TRBJ1-4; weak D call: TRBD1 (5 bases). The CDR3 consists of 14 residues. V was trimmed by 3 bases and J by 0 bases, leaving 5 bases between them. Germline values: CDR1 WSHSY, CDR2 SAAADI. DNA of the CDR3: TGCGCCAGCAGTGACAGGGCAACTAATGAAAAACTGTTTTTT. Its protein product is CASSDRATNEKLFF.